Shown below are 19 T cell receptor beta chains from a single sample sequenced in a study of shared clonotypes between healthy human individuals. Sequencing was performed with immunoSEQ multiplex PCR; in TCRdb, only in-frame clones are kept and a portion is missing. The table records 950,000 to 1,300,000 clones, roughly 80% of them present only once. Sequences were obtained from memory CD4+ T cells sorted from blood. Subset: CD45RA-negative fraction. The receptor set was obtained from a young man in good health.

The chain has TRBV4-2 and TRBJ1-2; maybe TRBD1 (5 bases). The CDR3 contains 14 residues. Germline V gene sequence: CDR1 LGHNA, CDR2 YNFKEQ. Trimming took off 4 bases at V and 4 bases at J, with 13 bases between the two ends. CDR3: CASSPAGTAYGYTF. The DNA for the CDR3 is TGTGCCAGCAGCCCAGCGGGGACTGCCTATGGCTACACCTTC.

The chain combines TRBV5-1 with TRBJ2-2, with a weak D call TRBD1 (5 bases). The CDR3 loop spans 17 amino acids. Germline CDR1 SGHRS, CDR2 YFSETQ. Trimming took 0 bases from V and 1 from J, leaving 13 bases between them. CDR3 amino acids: CASSLETANLNTGELFF. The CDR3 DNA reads TGCGCCAGCAGCTTGGAGACAGCGAACCTGAACACCGGGGAGCTGTTTTTT.

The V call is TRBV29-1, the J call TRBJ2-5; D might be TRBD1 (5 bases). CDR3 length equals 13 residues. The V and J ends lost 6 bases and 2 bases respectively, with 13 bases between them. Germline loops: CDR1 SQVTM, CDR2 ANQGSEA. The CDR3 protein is CSVTGLGQETQYF. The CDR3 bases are TGCAGCGTCACAGGCCTGGGACAAGAGACCCAGTACTTC.

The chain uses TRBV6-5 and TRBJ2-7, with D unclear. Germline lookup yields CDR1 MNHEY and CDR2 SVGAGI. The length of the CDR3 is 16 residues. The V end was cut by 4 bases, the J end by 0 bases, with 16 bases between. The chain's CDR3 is CASSSTHPRFSYEQYF. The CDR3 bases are TGTGCCAGCAGTTCCACGCATCCCAGGTTCTCCTACGAGCAGTACTTC.

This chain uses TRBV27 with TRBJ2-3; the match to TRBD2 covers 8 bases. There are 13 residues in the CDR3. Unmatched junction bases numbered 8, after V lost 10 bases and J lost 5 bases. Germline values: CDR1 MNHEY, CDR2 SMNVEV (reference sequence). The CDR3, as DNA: TGTGCCACCCAGCGGGAGCGGAGAGATACGCAGTATTTT. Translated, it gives CATQRERRDTQYF.

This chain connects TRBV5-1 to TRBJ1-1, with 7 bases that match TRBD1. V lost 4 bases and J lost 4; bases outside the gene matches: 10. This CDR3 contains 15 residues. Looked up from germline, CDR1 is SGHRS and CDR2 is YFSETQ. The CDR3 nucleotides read TGCGCCAGCAGCACCTCAACAGGGGCTAGCACTGAAGCTTTCTTT. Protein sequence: CASSTSTGASTEAFF.

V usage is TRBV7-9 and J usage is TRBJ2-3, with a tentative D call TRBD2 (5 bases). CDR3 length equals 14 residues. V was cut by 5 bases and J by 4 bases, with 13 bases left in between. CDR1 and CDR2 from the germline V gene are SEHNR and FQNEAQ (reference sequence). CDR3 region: CASSHRTVPDTQYF. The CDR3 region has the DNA TGTGCCAGCAGCCATCGGACTGTCCCAGATACGCAGTATTTT.

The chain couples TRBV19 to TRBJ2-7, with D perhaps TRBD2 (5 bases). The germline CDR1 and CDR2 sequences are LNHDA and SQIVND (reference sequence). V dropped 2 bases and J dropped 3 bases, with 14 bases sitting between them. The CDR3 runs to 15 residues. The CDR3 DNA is TGTGCCAGTAGTATACTCTGGCAGGAGGACTACGAGCAGTACTTC. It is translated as CASSILWQEDYEQYF.

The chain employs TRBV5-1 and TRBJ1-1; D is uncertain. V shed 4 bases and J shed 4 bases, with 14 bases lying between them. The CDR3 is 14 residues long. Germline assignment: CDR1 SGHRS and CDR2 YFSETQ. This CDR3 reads CASSIKTKGTEAFF. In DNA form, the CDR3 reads TGCGCCAGCAGCATCAAGACAAAGGGCACTGAAGCTTTCTTT.

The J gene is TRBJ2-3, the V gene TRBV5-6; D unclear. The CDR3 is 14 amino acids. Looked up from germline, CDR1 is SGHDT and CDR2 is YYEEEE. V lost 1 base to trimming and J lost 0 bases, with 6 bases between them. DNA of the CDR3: TGTGCCAGCAGCTTGCCGATTAGCACAGATACGCAGTATTTT. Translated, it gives CASSLPISTDTQYF.

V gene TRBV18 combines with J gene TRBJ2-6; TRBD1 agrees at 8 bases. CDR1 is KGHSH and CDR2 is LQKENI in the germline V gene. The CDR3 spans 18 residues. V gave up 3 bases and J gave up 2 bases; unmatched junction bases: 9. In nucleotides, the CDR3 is TGTGCCAGCTCACCGGTCCGGGCAGGGGGCGCTGGGGCCAACGTCCTGACTTTC. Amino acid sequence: CASSPVRAGGAGANVLTF.

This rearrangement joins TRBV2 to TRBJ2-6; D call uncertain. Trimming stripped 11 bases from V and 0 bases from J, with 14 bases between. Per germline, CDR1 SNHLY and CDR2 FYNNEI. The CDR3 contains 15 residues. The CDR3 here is CAGSQRGSGANVLTF. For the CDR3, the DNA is TGTGCCGGCTCTCAGCGCGGCTCTGGGGCCAACGTCCTGACTTTC.

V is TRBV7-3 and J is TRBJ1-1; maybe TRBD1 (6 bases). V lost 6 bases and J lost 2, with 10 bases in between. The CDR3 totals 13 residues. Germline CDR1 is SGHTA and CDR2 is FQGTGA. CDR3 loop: CASSPGANTEAFF. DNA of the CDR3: TGTGCCAGCAGTCCAGGGGCCAACACTGAAGCTTTCTTT.

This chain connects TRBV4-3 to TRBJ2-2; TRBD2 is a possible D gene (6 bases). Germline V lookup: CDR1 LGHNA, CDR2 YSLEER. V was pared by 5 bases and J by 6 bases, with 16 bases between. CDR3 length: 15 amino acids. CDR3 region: CASSERVQGAGELFF. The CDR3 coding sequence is TGCGCCAGCAGCGAGCGGGTCCAGGGAGCCGGGGAGCTGTTTTTT.

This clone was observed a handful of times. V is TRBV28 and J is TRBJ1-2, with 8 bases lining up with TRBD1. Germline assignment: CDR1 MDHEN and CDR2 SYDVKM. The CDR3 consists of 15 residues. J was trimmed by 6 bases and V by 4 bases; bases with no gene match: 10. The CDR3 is CASSSWTGLINGYTF. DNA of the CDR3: TGTGCCAGCAGTTCATGGACAGGGTTGATCAATGGCTACACCTTC.

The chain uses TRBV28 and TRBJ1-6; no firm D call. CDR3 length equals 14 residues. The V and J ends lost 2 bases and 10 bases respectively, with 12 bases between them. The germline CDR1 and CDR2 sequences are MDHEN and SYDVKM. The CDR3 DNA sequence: TGTGCCAGCAGTTTAGAAGGTCGATTGTCACCCCTCCACTTT. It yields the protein CASSLEGRLSPLHF.

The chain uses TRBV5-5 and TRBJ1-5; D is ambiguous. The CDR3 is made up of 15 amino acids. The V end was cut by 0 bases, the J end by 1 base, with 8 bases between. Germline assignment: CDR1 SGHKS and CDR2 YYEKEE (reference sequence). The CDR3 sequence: CASSLAVGSNQPQHF. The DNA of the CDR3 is TGTGCCAGCAGCTTGGCGGTTGGAAGCAATCAGCCCCAGCATTTT.

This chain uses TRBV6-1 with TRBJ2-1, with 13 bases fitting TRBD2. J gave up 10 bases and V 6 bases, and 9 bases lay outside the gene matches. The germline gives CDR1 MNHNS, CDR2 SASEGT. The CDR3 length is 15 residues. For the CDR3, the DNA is TGTGCCAGCAGACCCGGGACTAGCGGGGTAGAAGAGCAGTTCTTC. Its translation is CASRPGTSGVEEQFF.

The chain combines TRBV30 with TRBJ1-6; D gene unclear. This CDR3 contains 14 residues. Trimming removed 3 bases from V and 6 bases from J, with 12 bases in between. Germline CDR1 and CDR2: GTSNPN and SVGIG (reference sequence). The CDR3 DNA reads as TGTGCCTGGAGGGAGGGCAGTCCTAATTCACCCCTCCACTTT. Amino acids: CAWREGSPNSPLHF.